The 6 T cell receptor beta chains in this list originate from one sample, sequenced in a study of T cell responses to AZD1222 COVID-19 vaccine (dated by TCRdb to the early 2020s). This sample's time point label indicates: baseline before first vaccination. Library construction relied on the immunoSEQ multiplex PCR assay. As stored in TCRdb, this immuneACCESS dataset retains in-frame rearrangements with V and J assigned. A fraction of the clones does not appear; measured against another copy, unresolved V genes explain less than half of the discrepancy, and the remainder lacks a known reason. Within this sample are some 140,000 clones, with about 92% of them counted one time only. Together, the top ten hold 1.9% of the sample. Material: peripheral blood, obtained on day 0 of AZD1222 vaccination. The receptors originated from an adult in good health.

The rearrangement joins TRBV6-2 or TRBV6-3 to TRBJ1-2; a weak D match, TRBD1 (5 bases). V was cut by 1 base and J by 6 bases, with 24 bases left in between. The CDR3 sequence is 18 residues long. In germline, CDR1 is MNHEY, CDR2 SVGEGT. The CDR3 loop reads CASSYWGGGSTSENGYTF. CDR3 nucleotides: TGTGCCAGCAGTTACTGGGGCGGAGGATCAACGAGTGAGAATGGCTACACCTTC.

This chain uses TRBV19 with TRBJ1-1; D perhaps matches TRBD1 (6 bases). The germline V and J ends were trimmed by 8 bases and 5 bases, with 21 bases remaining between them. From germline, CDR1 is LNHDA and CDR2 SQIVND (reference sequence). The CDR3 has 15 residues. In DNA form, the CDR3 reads TGTGCCAGTGGAGGCAGGGGCAGTGGGGGAACTGAAGCTTTCTTT. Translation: CASGGRGSGGTEAFF.

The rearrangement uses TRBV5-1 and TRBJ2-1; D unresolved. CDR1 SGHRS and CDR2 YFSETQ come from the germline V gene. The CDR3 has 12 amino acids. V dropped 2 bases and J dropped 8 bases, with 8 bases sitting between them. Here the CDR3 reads CASSLLGDEQFF. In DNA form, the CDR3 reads TGCGCCAGCAGCTTATTGGGCGATGAGCAGTTCTTC.

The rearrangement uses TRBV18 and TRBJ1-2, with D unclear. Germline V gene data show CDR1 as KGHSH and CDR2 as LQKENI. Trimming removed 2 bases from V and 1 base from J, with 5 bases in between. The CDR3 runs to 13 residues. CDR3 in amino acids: CASSPDGNYGYTF. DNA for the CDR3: TGTGCCAGCTCACCAGACGGTAACTATGGCTACACCTTC. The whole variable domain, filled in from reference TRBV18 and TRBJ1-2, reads NAGVMQNPRHLVRRRGQEARLRCSPMKGHSHVYWYRQLPEEGLKFMVYLQKENIIDESGMPKERFSAEFPKEGPSILRIQQVVRGDSAAYFCASSPDGNYGYTFGSGTRLTVV.

The CDR3 coding sequence is TGTGCCAGCAGGAGGATGGCGGGGGTGATCTCTGGGGCCAACGTCCTGACTTTC. This codes for CASRRMAGVISGANVLTF. The gene calls are TRBV4-2 and TRBJ2-6; 7 nucleotides align to TRBD2. Germline V lookup: CDR1 LGHNA, CDR2 YNFKEQ. V was clipped by 6 bases and J by 0 bases; unmatched bases: 11. This CDR3 is built from 18 residues.

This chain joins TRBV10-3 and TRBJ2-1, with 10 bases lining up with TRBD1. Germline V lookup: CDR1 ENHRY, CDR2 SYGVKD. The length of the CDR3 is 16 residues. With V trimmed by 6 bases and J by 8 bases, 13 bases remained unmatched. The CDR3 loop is CAIRNNRQGAQDEQFF. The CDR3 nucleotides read TGTGCCATCAGAAACAACCGACAGGGGGCGCAGGATGAGCAGTTCTTC.